Below, one T cell receptor beta chain is given with its context. What it binds is unknown. The CDR3 totals 11 residues. Germline V gene data show CDR1 as MNHEY and CDR2 as SVGAGI. Trimming stripped 5 bases from V and 3 bases from J, with 5 bases between. Only in-frame clones appear in the TCRdb table, and some are missing; sequencing was by immunoSEQ multiplex PCR. The sample records roughly 50,000 clones, around four fifths being singletons. This sample was taken from a study of a mutant IDH1 vaccine in newly diagnosed glioma. Looking at the study overall: Patients under treatment included approximately 60% males and 37.5% females and had a mean age of roughly 43 years.

Specified time point: week 35, safety follow-up. Doses comprised 300 ug of mutant IDH1 20-mer peptide each, plus topical imiquimod. Eight vaccinations were given in weeks 1, 3, 5, 7, 11, 15, 19 and 23. New IDH1-mutant, ATRX-lost WHO grade 3 or 4 astrocytomas occurred in donors. V and J are TRBV6-5 and TRBJ2-7; no firm D call. This TCR was sampled from a young woman with glioma. This material consisted of PBMCs, taken from a glioma patient whose treatment included an IDH1 peptide vaccine. Here the CDR3 DNA reads TGTGCCAGCAGTGGGATCTACGAGCAGTACTTC. Its translation: CASSGIYEQYF.